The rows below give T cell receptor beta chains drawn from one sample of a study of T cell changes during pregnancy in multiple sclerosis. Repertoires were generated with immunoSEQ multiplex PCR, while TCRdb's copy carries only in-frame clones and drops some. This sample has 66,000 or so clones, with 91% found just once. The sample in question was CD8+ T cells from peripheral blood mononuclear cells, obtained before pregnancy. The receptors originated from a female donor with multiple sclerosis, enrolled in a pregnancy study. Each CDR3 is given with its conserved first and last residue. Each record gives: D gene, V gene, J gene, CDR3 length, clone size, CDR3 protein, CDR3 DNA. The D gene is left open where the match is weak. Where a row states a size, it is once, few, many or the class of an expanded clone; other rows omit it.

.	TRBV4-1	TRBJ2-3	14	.	CASSQEDSTDTQYF	TGCGCCAGCAGCCAAGAGGACTCCACAGATACGCAGTATTTT
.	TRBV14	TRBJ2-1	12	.	CASSQAANEQFF	TGTGCCAGCAGCCAAGCCGCGAATGAGCAGTTCTTC
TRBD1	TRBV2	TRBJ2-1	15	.	CASPTGVSWDNEQFF	TGTGCCAGCCCCACAGGGGTTTCTTGGGACAATGAGCAGTTCTTC
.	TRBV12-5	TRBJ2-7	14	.	CASGPPQAEYEQYF	TGTGCTAGTGGCCCGCCACAGGCTGAGTACGAGCAGTACTTC
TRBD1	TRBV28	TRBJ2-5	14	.	CASSADRYQETQYF	TGTGCCAGCAGTGCGGACAGGTACCAAGAGACCCAGTACTTC
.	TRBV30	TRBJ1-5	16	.	CAWSIAPPGRNQPQHF	TGTGCCTGGAGCATTGCGCCCCCGGGAAGGAATCAGCCCCAGCATTTT
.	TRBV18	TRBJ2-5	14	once	CASSDDRNQETQYF	TGTGCCAGCTCAGATGACAGGAATCAAGAGACCCAGTACTTC
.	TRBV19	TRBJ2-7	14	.	CASQPGGGEYEQYF	TGTGCCAGCCAGCCGGGTGGCGGCGAATACGAGCAGTACTTC
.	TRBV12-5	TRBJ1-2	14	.	CASGFWVDSYGYTF	TGTGCTAGTGGTTTTTGGGTTGACTCGTATGGCTACACCTTC
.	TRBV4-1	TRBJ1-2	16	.	CASSPGVAAAPGGYTF	TGCGCCAGCAGCCCCGGGGTGGCAGCGGCACCTGGGGGCTACACCTTC
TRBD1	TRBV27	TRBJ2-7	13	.	CATMTGSLHEQYF	TGTGCCACGATGACAGGGTCGCTGCACGAGCAGTACTTC
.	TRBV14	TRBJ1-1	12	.	CASSQGAGEAFF	TGTGCCAGCAGCCAAGGCGCAGGGGAAGCTTTCTTT
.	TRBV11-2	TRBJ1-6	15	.	CASSLEDSYNSPLHF	TGTGCCAGCAGCTTAGAGGACAGCTATAATTCACCCCTCCACTTT
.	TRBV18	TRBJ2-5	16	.	CASSLDRFNPQETQYF	TGTGCCAGCTCACTGGACAGATTCAATCCCCAAGAGACCCAGTACTTC
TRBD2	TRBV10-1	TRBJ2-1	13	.	CASRSSGANEQFF	TGCGCCAGCAGGTCTAGCGGGGCGAATGAGCAGTTCTTC
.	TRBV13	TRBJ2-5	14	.	CASSLGELQETQYF	TGTGCCAGCAGCTTAGGGGAACTACAAGAGACCCAGTACTTC
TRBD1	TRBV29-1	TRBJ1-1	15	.	CSAAGGEGMNTEAFF	TGCAGCGCCGCAGGGGGCGAGGGCATGAACACTGAAGCTTTCTTT
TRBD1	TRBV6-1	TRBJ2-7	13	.	CASIGDSSYEQYF	TGTGCCAGCATAGGGGACAGTTCCTACGAGCAGTACTTC
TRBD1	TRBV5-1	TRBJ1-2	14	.	CASSLEQGFYGYTF	TGCGCCAGCAGCTTAGAACAGGGGTTCTATGGCTACACCTTC
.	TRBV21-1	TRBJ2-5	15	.	CASRERLDSPETQYF	TGTGCCAGCAGGGAGAGACTAGACTCCCCGGAGACCCAGTACTTC
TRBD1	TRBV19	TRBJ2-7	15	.	CASSIGTGRALEQYF	TGTGCCAGTAGTATAGGGACAGGTCGGGCCCTCGAGCAGTACTTC
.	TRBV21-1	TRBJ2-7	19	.	CASTTPPGGRAVHPYEQYF	TGTGCCAGCACCACACCCCCCGGGGGTAGAGCAGTACACCCCTACGAGCAGTACTTC
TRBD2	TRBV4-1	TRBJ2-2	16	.	CASSQEGEGLLGELFF	TGCGCCAGCAGCCAGGAAGGGGAGGGGTTACTGGGGGAGCTGTTTTTT
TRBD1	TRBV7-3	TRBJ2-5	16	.	CASSFVGTGVQETQYF	TGTGCCAGCAGCTTTGTTGGGACAGGGGTCCAAGAGACCCAGTACTTC
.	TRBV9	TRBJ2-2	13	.	CASSGGGPGELFF	TGTGCCAGCAGCGGGGGGGGGCCCGGGGAGCTGTTTTTT
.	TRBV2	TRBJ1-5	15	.	CASSDMRGQNQPQHF	TGTGCCAGCAGTGATATGAGGGGACAAAATCAGCCCCAGCATTTT
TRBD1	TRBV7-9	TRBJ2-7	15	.	CASSLVDRGPDEQYF	TGTGCCAGCAGCTTAGTGGACAGGGGGCCCGACGAGCAGTACTTC
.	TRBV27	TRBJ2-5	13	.	CASSKRGLETQYF	TGTGCCAGCAGTAAAAGAGGGCTCGAGACCCAGTACTTC
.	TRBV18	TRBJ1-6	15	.	CASSPRVQVSSPLHF	TGTGCCAGCTCACCACGGGTTCAGGTGAGTTCACCCCTCCACTTT
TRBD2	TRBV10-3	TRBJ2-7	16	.	CAISESVGGTPYEQYF	TGTGCCATCAGTGAGTCTGTCGGGGGGACCCCCTACGAGCAGTACTTC
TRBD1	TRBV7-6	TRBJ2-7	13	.	CASTSGTVSSQYF	TGTGCCAGCACCTCAGGGACAGTCAGTTCGCAGTACTTC
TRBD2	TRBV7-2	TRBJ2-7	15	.	CASSLKGSGGYEQYF	TGTGCCAGCAGCTTAAAGGGGAGCGGGGGTTACGAGCAGTACTTC
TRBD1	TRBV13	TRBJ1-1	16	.	CASSLGQQGMNTEAFF	TGTGCCAGCAGCTTAGGGCAACAGGGGATGAACACTGAAGCTTTCTTT
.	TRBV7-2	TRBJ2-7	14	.	CASSPIGTLPEQYF	TGTGCCAGCAGCCCGATCGGGACTTTACCAGAGCAGTACTTC
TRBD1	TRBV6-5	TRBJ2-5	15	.	CASSYGQSGGETQYF	TGTGCCAGCAGTTACGGACAGTCAGGGGGAGAGACCCAGTACTTC
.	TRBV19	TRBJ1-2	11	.	CASSNSYGYTF	TGTGCCAGTAGTAATAGCTATGGCTACACCTTC
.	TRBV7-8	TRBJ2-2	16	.	CASSFNPTNPKGELFF	TGTGCCAGCAGCTTCAACCCGACAAATCCCAAAGGGGAGCTGTTTTTT
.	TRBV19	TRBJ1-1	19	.	CASSSHPREIWDGYTEAFF	TGTGCCAGTAGTTCTCACCCCCGGGAGATTTGGGACGGGTACACTGAAGCTTTCTTT
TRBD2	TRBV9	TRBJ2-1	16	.	CASSVRRGLASDEQFF	TGTGCCAGCAGCGTAAGGCGGGGACTAGCGTCCGATGAGCAGTTCTTC
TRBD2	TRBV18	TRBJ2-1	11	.	CASSPTSPGLF	TGTGCCAGCTCCCCGACTAGCCCGGGTCTCTTC
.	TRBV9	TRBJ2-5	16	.	CASSVGDWGGGETQYF	TGTGCCAGCAGCGTAGGCGATTGGGGGGGCGGGGAGACCCAGTACTTC
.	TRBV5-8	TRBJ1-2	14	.	CASSGPGFRVGYTF	TGTGCCAGCAGCGGACCGGGGTTTAGGGTTGGCTACACCTTC
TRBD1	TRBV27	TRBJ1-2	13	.	CASSATGVHGYTF	TGTGCCAGCAGCGCGACAGGGGTCCATGGCTACACCTTC
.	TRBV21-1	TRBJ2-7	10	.	CASRSYEQYF	TGTGCCAGCCGTTCCTACGAGCAGTACTTC
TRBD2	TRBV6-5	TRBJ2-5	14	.	CASSSLAKKETQYF	TGTGCCAGCAGCTCACTAGCGAAAAAAGAGACCCAGTACTTC
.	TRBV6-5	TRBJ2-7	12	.	CASSQPGYEQYF	TGTGCCAGCAGTCAACCAGGCTACGAGCAGTACTTC
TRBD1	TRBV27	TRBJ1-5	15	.	CASSYSGGINQPQHF	TGTGCCAGCAGTTATTCAGGGGGGATTAATCAGCCCCAGCATTTT
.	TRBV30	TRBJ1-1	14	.	CAWSLRGGATEAFF	TGTGCCTGGAGCCTCAGAGGAGGGGCCACTGAAGCTTTCTTT
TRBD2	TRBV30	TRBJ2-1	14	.	CAWRGLAGIREQFF	TGTGCCTGGAGGGGACTAGCGGGGATACGTGAGCAGTTCTTC
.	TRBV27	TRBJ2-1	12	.	CASRTGNNEQFF	TGTGCCAGCAGAACAGGGAACAATGAGCAGTTCTTC
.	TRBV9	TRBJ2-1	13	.	CASSVGSGNEQFF	TGTGCCAGCAGCGTAGGGTCGGGGAATGAGCAGTTCTTC
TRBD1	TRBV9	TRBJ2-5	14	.	CASSGQGLQETQYF	TGTGCCAGCAGCGGACAGGGGCTCCAAGAGACCCAGTACTTC
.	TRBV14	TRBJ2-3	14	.	CASSRVGGTDTQYF	TGTGCCAGCAGCCGGGTGGGAGGCACAGATACGCAGTATTTT
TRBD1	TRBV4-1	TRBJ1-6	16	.	CASSTGTGVQDSPLHF	TGCGCCAGCAGCACTGGGACAGGGGTGCAGGATTCACCCCTCCACTTT
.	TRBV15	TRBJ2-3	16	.	CATSSSAGEGTDTQYF	TGTGCCACCAGCAGTTCGGCGGGCGAAGGCACAGATACGCAGTATTTT